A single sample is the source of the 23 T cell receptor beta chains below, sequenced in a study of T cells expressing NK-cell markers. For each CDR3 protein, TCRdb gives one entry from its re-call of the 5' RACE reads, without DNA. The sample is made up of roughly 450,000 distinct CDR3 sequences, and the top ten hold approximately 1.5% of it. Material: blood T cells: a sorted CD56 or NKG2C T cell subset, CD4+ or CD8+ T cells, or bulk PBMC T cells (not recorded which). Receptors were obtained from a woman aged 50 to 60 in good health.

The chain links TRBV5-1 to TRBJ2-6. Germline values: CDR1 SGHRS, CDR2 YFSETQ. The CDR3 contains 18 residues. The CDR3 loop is CASTPIGVGTSGANVLTF.

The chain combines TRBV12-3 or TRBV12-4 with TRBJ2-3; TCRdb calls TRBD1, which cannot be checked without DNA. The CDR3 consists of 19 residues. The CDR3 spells CASSSRTKKGGGSTDTQYF.

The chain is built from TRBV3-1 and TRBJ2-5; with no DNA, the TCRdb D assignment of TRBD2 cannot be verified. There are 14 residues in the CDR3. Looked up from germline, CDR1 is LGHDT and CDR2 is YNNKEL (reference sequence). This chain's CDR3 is CASSGTSLGETQYF.

The CDR3 loop reads CASSLTGGVAYEQYF. The rearrangement links TRBV7-3 to TRBJ2-7; the TCRdb D gene call, TRBD1, has no DNA to confirm it. Germline CDR1 SGHTA, CDR2 FQGTGA. The CDR3 is 15 residues long. Full variable domain (remainder filled in from reference TRBV7-3 and TRBJ2-7): GAGVSQTPSNKVTEKGKYVELRCDPISGHTALYWYRQSLGQGPEFLIYFQGTGAADDSGLPNDRFFAVRPEGSVSTLKIQRTERGDSAVYLCASSLTGGVAYEQYFGPGTRLTVT.

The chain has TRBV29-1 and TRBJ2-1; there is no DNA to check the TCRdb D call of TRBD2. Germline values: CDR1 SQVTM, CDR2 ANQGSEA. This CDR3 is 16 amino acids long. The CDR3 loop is CSGLGEKAAPYNEQFF.

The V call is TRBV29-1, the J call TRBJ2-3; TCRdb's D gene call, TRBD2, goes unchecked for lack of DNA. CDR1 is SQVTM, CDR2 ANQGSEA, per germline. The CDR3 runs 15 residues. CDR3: CSGLTSGSLTDTQYF.

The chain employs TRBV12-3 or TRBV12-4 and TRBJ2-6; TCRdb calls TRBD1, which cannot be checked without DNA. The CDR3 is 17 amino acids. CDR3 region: CASSPGQPVEGANVLTF.

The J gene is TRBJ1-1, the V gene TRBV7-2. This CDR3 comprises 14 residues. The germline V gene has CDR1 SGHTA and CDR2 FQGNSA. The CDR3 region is CASTHSMGRDEAFF.

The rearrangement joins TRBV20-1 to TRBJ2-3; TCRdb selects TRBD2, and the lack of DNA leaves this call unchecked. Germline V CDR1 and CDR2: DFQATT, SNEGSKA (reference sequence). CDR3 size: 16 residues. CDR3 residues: CSAIGAAGGPTDTQYF.

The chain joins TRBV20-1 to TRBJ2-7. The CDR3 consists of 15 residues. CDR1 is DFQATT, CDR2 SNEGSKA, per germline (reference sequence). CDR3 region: CSARDPRAVSYEQYF.

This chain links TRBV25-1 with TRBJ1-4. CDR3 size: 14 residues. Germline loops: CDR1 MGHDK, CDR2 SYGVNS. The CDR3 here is CASSGYSSNEKLFF. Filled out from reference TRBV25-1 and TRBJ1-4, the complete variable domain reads EADIYQTPRYLVIGTGKKITLECSQTMGHDKMYWYQQDPGMELHLIHYSYGVNSTEKGDLSSESTVSRIRTEHFPLTLESARPSHTSQYLCASSGYSSNEKLFFGSGTQLSVL.

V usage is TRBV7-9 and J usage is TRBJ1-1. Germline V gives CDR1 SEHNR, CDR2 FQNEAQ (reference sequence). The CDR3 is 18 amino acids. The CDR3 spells CASSRGGGIPWRNTEAFF.

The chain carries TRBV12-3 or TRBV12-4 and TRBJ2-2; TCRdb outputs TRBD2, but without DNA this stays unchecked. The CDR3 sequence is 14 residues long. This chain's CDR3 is CASAFGGNTGELFF.

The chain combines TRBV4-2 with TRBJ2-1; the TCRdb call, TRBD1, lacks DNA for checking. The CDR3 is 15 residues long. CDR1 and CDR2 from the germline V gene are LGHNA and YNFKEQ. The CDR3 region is CASSQSWTPNNEQFF.

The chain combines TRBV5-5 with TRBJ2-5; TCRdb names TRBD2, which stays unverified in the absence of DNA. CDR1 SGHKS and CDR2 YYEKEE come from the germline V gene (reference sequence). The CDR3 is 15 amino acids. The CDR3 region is CASSPQGGSGETQYF.

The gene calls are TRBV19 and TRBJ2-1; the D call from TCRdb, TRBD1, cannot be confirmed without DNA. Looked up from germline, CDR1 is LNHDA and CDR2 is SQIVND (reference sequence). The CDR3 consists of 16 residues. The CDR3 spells CASSIRKGVQFGEQFF.

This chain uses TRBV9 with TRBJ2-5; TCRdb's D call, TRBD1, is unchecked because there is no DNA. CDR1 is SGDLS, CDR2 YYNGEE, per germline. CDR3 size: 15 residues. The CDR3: CASSVVGGGGETQYF.

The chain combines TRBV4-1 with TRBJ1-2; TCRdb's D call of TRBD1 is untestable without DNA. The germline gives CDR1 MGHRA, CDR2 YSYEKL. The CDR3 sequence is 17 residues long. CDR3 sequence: CASSQDPPSKASYGYTF.

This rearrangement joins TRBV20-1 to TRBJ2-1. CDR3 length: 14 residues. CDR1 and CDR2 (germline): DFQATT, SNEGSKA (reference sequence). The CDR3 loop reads CSATRQDSYNEQFF.

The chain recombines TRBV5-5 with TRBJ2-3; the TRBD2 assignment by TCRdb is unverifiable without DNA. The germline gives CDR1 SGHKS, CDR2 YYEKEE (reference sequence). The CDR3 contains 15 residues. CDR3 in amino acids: CASSFILAGVDTQYF.

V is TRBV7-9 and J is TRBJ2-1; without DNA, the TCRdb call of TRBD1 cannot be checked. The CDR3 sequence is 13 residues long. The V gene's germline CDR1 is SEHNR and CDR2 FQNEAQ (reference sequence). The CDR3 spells CASSFIPVNEQFF.

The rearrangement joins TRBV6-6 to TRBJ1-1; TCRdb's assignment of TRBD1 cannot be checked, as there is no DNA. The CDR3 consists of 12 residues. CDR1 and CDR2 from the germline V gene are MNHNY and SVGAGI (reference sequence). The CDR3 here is CASSYSRDEAFF.

CDR3 sequence: CAISLLRTDTQYF. The chain uses TRBV10-3 and TRBJ2-3. The CDR3 extends over 13 amino acids. The germline CDR1 and CDR2 sequences are ENHRY and SYGVKD.